The 17 T cell receptor beta chains below come from one sample, sequenced in a study of tumor-infiltrating lymphocytes in primary liver carcinoma (dated by TCRdb to about 2017). Reads for this sample came from an Illumina HiSeq 2500. TCRbeta-specific cDNA was reverse-transcribed from about 500 ng total RNA using a constant-region primer and ProtoScript II reverse transcriptase. TCRbeta libraries were built with three nested multiplex PCR rounds, a slightly modified ARM-PCR procedure. The first two PCR rounds used multiplex TRBV1-TRBV30 forward primers with a Cbeta reverse primer, each for about 10 cycles. In TCRdb, the public reads were trimmed at Q25 with fastp and aligned with MiXCR, with productive beta chains retained. Every distinct CDR3 protein forms one entry, paired with its most common genes and DNA. The sample table holds about 180,000 distinct CDR3 sequences, of which about 60% were seen once. 70% to 80% of the sample is taken by the ten largest.

RNA from unsorted whole blood was extracted with TRIzol reagent, and germline DNA was obtained with the DNeasy Blood & Tissue kit. Sequencing was carried out using peripheral blood. The receptors were sampled from a man between 35 and 55 years old with primary liver carcinoma and hepatitis B virus infection.

The sample holds one count of this clonotype. A read error may account for a junction end that differs from germline. V usage is TRBV6-1 and J usage is TRBJ2-7; D remains ambiguous. From germline, CDR1 is MNHNS and CDR2 SASEGT. The CDR3 is 13 amino acids. The CDR3 reads CAISEGGAYEQYF. The CDR3 DNA follows: TGTGCCATCAGTGAAGGTGGGGCCTACGAGCAGTACTTC.

Many counts were recorded for this clonotype. The V and J genes are TRBV11-3 and TRBJ2-7, with D perhaps matching TRBD1 or TRBD2 (5 bases each). Trimming pared 3 bases from V and 5 bases from J, leaving 14 bases between. This CDR3 is 14 amino acids long. Germline CDR1 SGHNT, CDR2 YENEEA. The CDR3 nucleotides are TGTGCCAGCAGCTTGGCTCCGGGGCGTGACGAGCAGTACTTC. This gives the protein CASSLAPGRDEQYF.

The chain has TRBV6-5 and TRBJ1-1; tentative D call: TRBD1 (6 bases). The CDR3 covers 14 residues. Germline assignment: CDR1 MNHEY and CDR2 SVGAGI. Trimming pared 5 bases from V and 5 bases from J, leaving 15 bases between. The CDR3 reads CASSAGWQGTEAFF. The CDR3 nucleotides read TGTGCCAGCAGTGCCGGTTGGCAGGGGACTGAAGCTTTCTTT.

This clonotype was found many times. V usage is TRBV11-1 and J usage is TRBJ2-5, with no clear D. Germline V gene sequence: CDR1 SGHAT, CDR2 FQDESV (reference sequence). The CDR3 runs 13 residues. V lost 0 bases and J 6 bases, leaving 8 bases between the germline ends. The CDR3 reads CASSLAGEQTQYF. For the CDR3, the DNA is TGTGCCAGCAGCTTAGCTGGTGAGCAGACCCAGTACTTC.

There are many counts of this clonotype. For the CDR3, the DNA is TGCGCCAGCAGCCAAGTTTCTAGCAGCTCAGGGGAGCAGTTCTTC. It specifies CASSQVSSSSGEQFF. The genes are TRBV4-1 and TRBJ2-1; D may correspond to TRBD1 or TRBD2 (5 bases each). Trimming left V 1 base short and J 10 bases short, with 17 bases between. The V gene's germline CDR1 is MGHRA and CDR2 YSYEKL. This CDR3 has 15 residues.

About this clonotype: This is likely a read error, given that the CDR3 carries no conserved phenylalanine or tryptophan at its end. The rearrangement joins TRBV5-1 to TRBJ1-1; 9 positions match TRBD1. Trimming removed 3 bases from V and 0 bases from J; junction bases left unmatched: 6. Germline lookup yields CDR1 SGHRS and CDR2 YFSETQ. The CDR3 totals 16 residues. This chain's CDR3 is CASSWDGQGLNTEAFL. In nucleotides, the CDR3 is TGCGCCAGCAGCTGGGATGGACAGGGGCTGAACACTGAAGCTTTCCTT.

To note about this clonotype: A read error may be the cause here, since a much bigger clone is one base away. This chain uses TRBV29-1 with TRBJ2-5; TRBD1 matches at 8 bases. The CDR3 spans 12 residues. CDR1 SQVTM and CDR2 ANQGSEA come from the germline V gene. The CDR3 protein is CSASGGEETLYF. CDR3 nucleotides: TGCAGCGCTTCAGGGGGCGAGGAGACCCTGTACTTC. The variable domain in full, with the rest retrieved from reference TRBV29-1 and TRBJ2-5, is SAVISQKPSRDICQRGTSLTIQCQVDSQVTMMFWYRQQPGQSLTLIATANQGSEATYESGFVIDKFPISRPNLTFSTLTVSNMSPEDSSIYLCSASGGEETLYFGPGTRLLVL.

The V gene is TRBV5-1, the J gene TRBJ2-1, with TRBD1 matching over 10 bases. This CDR3 comprises 16 residues. Trimming cost V 4 bases and J 0 bases; bases outside gene matches: 4. CDR1 is SGHRS and CDR2 is YFSETQ in the germline V gene. This CDR3 reads CASSVGQGVSYNEQFF. The CDR3 nucleotides are TGCGCCAGCAGCGTCGGACAGGGGGTCTCCTACAATGAGCAGTTCTTC.

The chain joins TRBV4-1 to TRBJ1-2; D perhaps matches TRBD1 (5 bases). Germline assignment: CDR1 MGHRA and CDR2 YSYEKL. V was shortened by 0 bases and J by 4 bases, with 21 bases between the two germline ends. The CDR3 covers 18 residues. CDR3 DNA: TGCGCCAGCAGCCAAGATGGTAGTGGGGGAGATATTGGCTATGGCTACACCTTC. This encodes CASSQDGSGGDIGYGYTF.

This clonotype was detected only once. The CDR3 spells CAGRPTDRPQETQYF. Here the CDR3 DNA reads TGTGCCGGCCGCCCGACGGACAGGCCGCAAGAGACCCAGTACTTC. This chain connects TRBV6-6 to TRBJ2-5; TRBD1 matches 7 bases. Germline V gives CDR1 MNHNY, CDR2 SVGAGI (reference sequence). V shed 11 bases, J shed 2 bases, and the junction held 14 bases outside the gene matches. CDR3 length equals 15 residues.

This clonotype was seen a handful of times. The chain couples TRBV6-6 to TRBJ1-5, with TRBD1 as a possible D gene (5 bases). CDR1 and CDR2 from the germline V gene are MNHNY and SVGAGI (reference sequence). The CDR3 totals 14 residues. Trimming took 6 bases from V and 3 from J, leaving 12 bases between them. The CDR3 DNA sequence: TGTGCCAGCAGCCCCCCAGGGATCAATCAGCCCCAGCATTTT. This codes for CASSPPGINQPQHF.

This clonotype appeared a few times. The rearrangement uses TRBV6-5 and TRBJ1-2; D is unclear. The CDR3 loop spans 14 amino acids. Trimming left V 4 bases short and J 7 bases short, with 16 bases between. Germline CDR1 MNHEY, CDR2 SVGAGI. The CDR3 protein is CASSSVEDRGGYTF. For the CDR3, the DNA is TGTGCCAGCAGTTCCGTGGAGGACCGAGGTGGCTACACCTTC.

J is TRBJ2-3 and V is TRBV4-1, with D hard to call. The V gene's germline CDR1 is MGHRA and CDR2 YSYEKL. The CDR3 covers 13 residues. Trimming took 2 bases from V and 4 from J, leaving 7 bases between them. Written as DNA, the CDR3 is TGCGCCAGCAGCCAACCGATTGCAGATACGCAGTATTTT. Amino acids: CASSQPIADTQYF.

This clonotype occurred many times. This chain joins TRBV11-2 and TRBJ2-5, with D tentatively TRBD1 or TRBD2 (5 bases each). The germline gives CDR1 SGHAT, CDR2 FQNNGV. Trimming stripped 4 bases from V and 14 bases from J, with 17 bases between. The CDR3 sequence is 12 residues long. DNA of the CDR3: TGTGCCAGCAGCTCAACCGGGCCGGGGCCTTACTTC. This translates into CASSSTGPGPYF. Looking up the rest from reference TRBV11-2 and TRBJ2-5 gives the full variable domain: EAGVAQSPRYKIIEKRQSVAFWCNPISGHATLYWYQQILGQGPKLLIQFQNNGVVDDSQLPKDRFSAERLKGVDSTLKIQPAKLEDSAVYLCASSSTGPGPYFGPGTRLLVL.

This clonotype has only a few counts. The chain recombines TRBV29-1 with TRBJ2-3; the D gene is possibly TRBD2 (6 bases). Trimming stripped 6 bases from V and 3 bases from J, with 19 bases between. The CDR3 is made up of 15 amino acids. Germline CDR1 is SQVTM and CDR2 is ANQGSEA. The CDR3 bases are TGCAGCGTCGGACCCGTCAGTGGAGGGACAGATACGCAGTATTTT. Protein: CSVGPVSGGTDTQYF.

The V call is TRBV5-1, the J call TRBJ2-7, with 8 bases fitting TRBD2. Trimming took 0 bases from V and 1 from J; bases not matched to a gene: 6. Germline-derived CDR1 and CDR2 are SGHRS and YFSETQ. This CDR3 spans 16 amino acids. The CDR3 bases are TGCGCCAGCAGCTTGGGGCCGGGACTAGGGTCCTACGAGCAGTACTTC. Its translation is CASSLGPGLGSYEQYF.

This chain uses TRBV14 with TRBJ2-3, with TRBD2 matching 12 bases. CDR1 and CDR2 from the germline V gene are SGHDN and FVKESK. The CDR3 extends over 18 amino acids. Losses at the gene ends were 4 bases for V and 5 bases for J; bases not matched to a gene: 13. The CDR3 DNA reads TGTGCCAGCAGCCGACCAACGCTAGCGGGAGGGCCGCGAGATACGCAGTATTTT. Translation: CASSRPTLAGGPRDTQYF.